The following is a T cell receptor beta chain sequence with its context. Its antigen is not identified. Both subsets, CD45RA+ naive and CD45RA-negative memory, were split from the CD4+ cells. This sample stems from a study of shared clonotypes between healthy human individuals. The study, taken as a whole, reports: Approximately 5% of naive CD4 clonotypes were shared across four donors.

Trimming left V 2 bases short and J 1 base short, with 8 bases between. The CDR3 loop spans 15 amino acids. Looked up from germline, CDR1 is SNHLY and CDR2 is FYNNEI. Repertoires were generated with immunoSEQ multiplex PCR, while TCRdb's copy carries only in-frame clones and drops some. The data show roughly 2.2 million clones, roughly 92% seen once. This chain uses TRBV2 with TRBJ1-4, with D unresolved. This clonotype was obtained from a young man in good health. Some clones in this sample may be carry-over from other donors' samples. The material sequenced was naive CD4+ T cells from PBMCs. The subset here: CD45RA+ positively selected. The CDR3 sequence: CASSENRGTNEKLFF. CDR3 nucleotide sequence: TGTGCCAGCAGTGAAAATCGGGGAACTAATGAAAAACTGTTTTTT.